The rows below give T cell receptor beta chains drawn from one sample of a study of cytomegalovirus exposure and HLA in healthy donors. Profiled with immunoSEQ multiplex PCR; TCRdb holds only in-frame clones, not every one. The sample records approximately 110,000 clones, roughly 70% being singletons. Material: PBMCs. These receptors originate from a woman in her forties in good health and CMV-seronegative. Both conserved end residues are part of each CDR3. A D gene is named only where the DNA matches it firmly. Rows give clone size only sometimes, using once, few, many, or a class for an expanded clone.

J gene	V gene	clone size	D gene	CDR3 protein	CDR3 DNA
TRBJ2-3	TRBV21-1	.	.	CASRPDRGRTDTQYF	TGTGCCAGCAGGCCCGACAGGGGACGCACAGATACGCAGTATTTT
TRBJ1-2	TRBV13	.	.	CASSEGRPNYGYTF	TGTGCCAGCAGCGAGGGCAGGCCTAACTATGGCTACACCTTC
TRBJ2-3	TRBV5-4	few	TRBD2	CASSLASGGKGDTQYF	TGTGCCAGCAGCTTGGCGTCGGGGGGGAAAGGAGATACGCAGTATTTT
TRBJ1-5	TRBV7-8	.	.	CASSLGRGNNQPQHF	TGTGCCAGCAGCTTAGGGCGCGGCAACAATCAGCCCCAGCATTTT
TRBJ1-1	TRBV7-9	.	.	CASSLPAGPSNTEAFF	TGTGCCAGCAGTCTACCGGCGGGTCCCTCGAACACTGAAGCTTTCTTT
TRBJ2-7	TRBV9	.	.	CASSVGLQGVQYF	TGTGCCAGCAGCGTAGGGCTACAGGGAGTGCAGTACTTC
TRBJ2-7	TRBV7-2	.	TRBD2	CASRFTGGREQYF	TGTGCCAGCAGGTTTACGGGAGGGCGCGAGCAGTACTTC
TRBJ2-5	TRBV7-2	.	.	CATGTGETQYF	TGTGCCACGGGAACGGGGGAGACCCAGTACTTC
TRBJ1-1	TRBV9	few	TRBD1	CASSPRGRNEAFF	TGTGCCAGCAGCCCGAGGGGGCGAAATGAAGCTTTCTTT
TRBJ2-3	TRBV6-6	.	.	CASTAGTDTQYF	TGTGCCAGCACTGCGGGGACGGATACGCAGTATTTT
TRBJ1-5	TRBV6-1	.	.	CASSGDRFKGNQPQHF	TGTGCCAGCAGTGGAGACAGATTTAAGGGCAATCAGCCCCAGCATTTT
TRBJ2-3	TRBV2	few	.	CASSSGTDTQYF	TGTGCCAGCAGTAGCGGTACAGATACGCAGTATTTT
TRBJ1-3	TRBV19	once	.	CASSPTRSRATAGNTIYF	TGTGCCAGTAGCCCTACGAGGAGCAGGGCAACGGCCGGAAACACCATATATTTT
TRBJ2-1	TRBV9	.	.	CASSPGVSYNEQFF	TGTGCCAGCTCTCCCGGGGTTAGCTACAATGAGCAGTTCTTC
TRBJ2-5	TRBV9	.	.	CASSSRGTQYF	TGTGCCAGCAGCTCTCGGGGGACCCAGTACTTC
TRBJ2-3	TRBV9	.	TRBD2	CASSVGFWGRLAGGDTDTQYF	TGTGCCAGCAGCGTAGGGTTTTGGGGCCGCTTGGCGGGGGGTGACACAGATACGCAGTATTTT
TRBJ1-1	TRBV19	once	.	CASSPLENTEAFF	TGTGCCAGTAGCCCGCTAGAGAACACTGAAGCTTTCTTT
TRBJ2-1	TRBV6-4	.	.	CASSDWLAATDEQFF	TGTGCCAGCAGTGACTGGCTAGCCGCGACTGATGAGCAGTTCTTC
TRBJ2-3	TRBV5-1	.	TRBD1	CASSPPVGRQGRTDTQYF	TGCGCCAGCAGCCCACCTGTAGGGAGACAGGGGAGGACAGATACGCAGTATTTT
TRBJ2-7	TRBV6-5	.	TRBD2	CASSYSGGGGRHEQYF	TGTGCCAGCAGTTACTCCGGGGGCGGCGGGAGGCACGAGCAGTACTTC
TRBJ1-1	TRBV19	.	.	CASSFGQQGIPAFF	TGTGCCAGTAGTTTTGGACAGCAGGGTATTCCAGCTTTCTTT
TRBJ2-1	TRBV27	.	TRBD2	CASALRDYGDEQFF	TGTGCCAGCGCTCTCCGGGACTACGGCGATGAGCAGTTCTTC